This T cell receptor beta chain was sequenced for a study of T cells in Graves' hyperthyroidism and ophthalmopathy. The CDR3 has 15 residues. J gave up 6 bases and V 0 bases, and 7 bases lay outside the gene matches. Germline V gives CDR1 DFQATT, CDR2 SNEGSKA (reference sequence). RNA transcripts gave rise to amplified TCR beta CDR3 regions. First-round RT-PCR targeting the TCR CDR3 was performed with the HTBI primer set. TCRdb fed the multiplex PCR reads into MiXCR, producing one record per CDR3 protein. The sample carries 300,000 or so distinct CDR3 sequences, 16% recorded once. The chain carries TRBV20-1 and TRBJ2-1, with 8 positions matching TRBD2. This receptor was obtained from a man aged 30 to 45 with Graves' hyperthyroidism. Sequences were obtained from blood. CDR3 DNA sequence: TGCAGTGCTAGAGATCTCACTAGCGGTAGCAATGAGCAGTTCTTC. Translation: CSARDLTSGSNEQFF.